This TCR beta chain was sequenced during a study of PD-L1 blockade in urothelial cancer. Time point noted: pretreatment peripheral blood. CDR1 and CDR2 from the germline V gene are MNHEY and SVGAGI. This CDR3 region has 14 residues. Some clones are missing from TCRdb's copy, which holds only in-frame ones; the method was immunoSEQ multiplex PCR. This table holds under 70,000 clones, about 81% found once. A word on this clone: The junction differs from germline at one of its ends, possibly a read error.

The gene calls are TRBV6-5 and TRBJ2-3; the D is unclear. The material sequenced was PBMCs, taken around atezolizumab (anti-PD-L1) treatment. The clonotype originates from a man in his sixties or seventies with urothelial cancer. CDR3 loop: CASSYSPSTDTPYF. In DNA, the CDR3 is TGTGCCAGCAGTTACTCACCGAGCACAGATACGCCGTATTTT.